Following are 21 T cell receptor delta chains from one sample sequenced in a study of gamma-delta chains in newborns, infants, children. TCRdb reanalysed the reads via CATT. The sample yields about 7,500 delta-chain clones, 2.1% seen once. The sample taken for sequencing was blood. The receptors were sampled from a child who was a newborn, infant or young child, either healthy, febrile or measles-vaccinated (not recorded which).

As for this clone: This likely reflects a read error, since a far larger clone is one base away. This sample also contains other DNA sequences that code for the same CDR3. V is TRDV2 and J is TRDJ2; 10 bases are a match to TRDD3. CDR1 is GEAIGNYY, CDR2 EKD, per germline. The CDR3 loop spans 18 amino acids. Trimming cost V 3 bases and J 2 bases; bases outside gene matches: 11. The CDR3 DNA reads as TGTGCCTGTGACTCGTACTGGGGGATTCCTACATTGACAGCACAACTCTTCTTT. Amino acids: CACDSYWGIPTLTAQLFF.

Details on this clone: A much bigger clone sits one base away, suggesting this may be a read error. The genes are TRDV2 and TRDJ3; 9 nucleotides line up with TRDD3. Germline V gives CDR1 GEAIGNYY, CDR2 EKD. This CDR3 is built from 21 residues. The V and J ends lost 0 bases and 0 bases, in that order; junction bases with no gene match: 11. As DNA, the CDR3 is TGTGCCTGTGACACCGTGCTGGGGGATGCCTCCAGCTCCTGGGACACCCGACAGATGTTTTTC. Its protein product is CACDTVLGDASSSWDTRQMFF.

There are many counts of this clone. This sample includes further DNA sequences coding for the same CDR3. The CDR3 sequence is CACDTGDTRSWDTRQMFF. DNA of the CDR3: TGTGCCTGTGACACCGGGGATACGCGCTCCTGGGACACCCGACAGATGTTTTTC. The chain links TRDV2 to TRDJ3; 9 bases are shared with TRDD3. The CDR3 sequence is 18 residues long. V dropped 0 bases and J dropped 0; count of bases not matched to a gene: 2. Germline V gene data show CDR1 as GEAIGNYY and CDR2 as EKD.

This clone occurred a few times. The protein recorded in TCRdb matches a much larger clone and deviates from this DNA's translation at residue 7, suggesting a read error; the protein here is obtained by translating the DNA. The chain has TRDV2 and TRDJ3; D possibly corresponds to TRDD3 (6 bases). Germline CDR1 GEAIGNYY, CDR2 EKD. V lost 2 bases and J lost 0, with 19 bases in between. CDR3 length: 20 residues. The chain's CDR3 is CACDSVVGGTSSWDTRQMFF. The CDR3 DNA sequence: TGTGCCTGTGACAGTGTTGTTGGGGGTACTAGCTCCTGGGACACCCGACAGATGTTTTTC.

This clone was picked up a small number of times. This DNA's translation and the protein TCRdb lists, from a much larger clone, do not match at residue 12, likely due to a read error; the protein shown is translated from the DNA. The CDR3 region is CACDPILGDTSPWDTRQMFF. The CDR3 DNA reads TGTGCCTGTGACCCTATACTGGGGGATACGAGCCCCTGGGACACCCGACAGATGTTTTTC. The V and J genes are TRDV2 and TRDJ3; 13 nucleotides agree with TRDD3. The CDR3 runs to 20 residues. From germline, CDR1 is GEAIGNYY and CDR2 EKD. With V trimmed by 3 bases and J by 2 bases, 9 bases remained unmatched.

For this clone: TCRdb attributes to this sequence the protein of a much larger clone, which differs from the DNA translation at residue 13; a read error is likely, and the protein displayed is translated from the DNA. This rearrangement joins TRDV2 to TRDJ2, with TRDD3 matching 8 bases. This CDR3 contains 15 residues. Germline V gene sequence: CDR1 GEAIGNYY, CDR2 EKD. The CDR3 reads CACDTVGGYGAQPFF. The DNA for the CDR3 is TGTGCCTGTGACACCGTCGGGGGATATGGGGCACAACCCTTCTTT.

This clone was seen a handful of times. The CDR3 nucleotides read TGTGCCTGTGACACGAAACCCTTGGATACTAGCTCCTGGGACACCCGACAGATGTTTTTC. Protein sequence: CACDTKPLDTSSWDTRQMFF. The chain is built from TRDV2 and TRDJ3; D is possibly TRDD3 (6 bases). The CDR3 runs to 20 residues. Germline values: CDR1 GEAIGNYY, CDR2 EKD. The V end lost 1 base, the J end lost 0 bases, and 18 bases lay between the germline ends.

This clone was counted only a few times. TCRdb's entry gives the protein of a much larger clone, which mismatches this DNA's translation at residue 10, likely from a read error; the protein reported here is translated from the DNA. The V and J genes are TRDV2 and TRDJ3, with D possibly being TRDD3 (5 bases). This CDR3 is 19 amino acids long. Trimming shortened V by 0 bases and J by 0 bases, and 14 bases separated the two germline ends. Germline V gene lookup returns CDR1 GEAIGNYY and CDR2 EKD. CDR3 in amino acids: CACDTAVGLDSWDTRQMFF. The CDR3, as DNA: TGTGCCTGTGACACCGCGGTGGGGTTAGACTCCTGGGACACCCGACAGATGTTTTTC.

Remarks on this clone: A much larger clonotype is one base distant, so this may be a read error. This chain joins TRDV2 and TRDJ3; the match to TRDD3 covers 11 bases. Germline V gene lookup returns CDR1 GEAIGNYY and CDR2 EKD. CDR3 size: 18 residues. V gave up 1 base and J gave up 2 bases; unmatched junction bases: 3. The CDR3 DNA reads TGTGCCTGTGACACTGGGGGATACGCGCCCTGGGACACCCGACAGATGTTTTTC. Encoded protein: CACDTGGYAPWDTRQMFF.

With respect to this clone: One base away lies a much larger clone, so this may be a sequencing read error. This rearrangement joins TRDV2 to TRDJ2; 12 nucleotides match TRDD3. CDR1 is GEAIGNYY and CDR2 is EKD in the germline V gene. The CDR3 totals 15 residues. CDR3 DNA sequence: TGTGCCTGTGACATACTGGGGGATACAGGAGCACACCTCTTCTTT. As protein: CACDILGDTGAHLFF.

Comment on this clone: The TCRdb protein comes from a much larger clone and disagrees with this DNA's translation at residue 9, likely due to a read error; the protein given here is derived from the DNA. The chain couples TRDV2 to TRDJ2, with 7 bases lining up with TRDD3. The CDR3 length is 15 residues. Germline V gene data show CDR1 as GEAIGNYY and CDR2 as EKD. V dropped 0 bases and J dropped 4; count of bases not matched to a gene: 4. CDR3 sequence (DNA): TGTGCCTGTGACACCCGGGGGATGCGGACAGCACAACTCTTCTTT. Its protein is CACDTRGMRTAQLFF.

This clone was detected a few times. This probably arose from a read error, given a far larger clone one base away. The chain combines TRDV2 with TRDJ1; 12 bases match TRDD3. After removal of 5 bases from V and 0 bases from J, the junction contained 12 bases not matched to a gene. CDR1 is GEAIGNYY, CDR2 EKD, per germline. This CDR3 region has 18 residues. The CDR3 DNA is TGTGCCTGTGGCAATGTACTGGGGGATACCAGGAACACCGATAAACTCATCTTT. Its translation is CACGNVLGDTRNTDKLIF.

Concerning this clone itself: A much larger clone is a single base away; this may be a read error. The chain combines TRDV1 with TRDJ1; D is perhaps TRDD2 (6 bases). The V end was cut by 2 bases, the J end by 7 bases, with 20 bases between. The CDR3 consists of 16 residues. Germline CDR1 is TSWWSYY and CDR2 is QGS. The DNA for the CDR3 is TGTGCTCTTGGGGAAGGCCCCTTCCCCCTGGGAGTTAAACTCATCTTT. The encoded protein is CALGEGPFPLGVKLIF.

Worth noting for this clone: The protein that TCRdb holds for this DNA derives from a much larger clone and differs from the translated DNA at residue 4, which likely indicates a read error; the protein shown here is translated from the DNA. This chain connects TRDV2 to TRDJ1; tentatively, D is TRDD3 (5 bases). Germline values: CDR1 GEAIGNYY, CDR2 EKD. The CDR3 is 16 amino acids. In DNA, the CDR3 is TGTGCCTGTGGCACCTGGGCCCAAGAGGGCACCGATAAACTCATCTTT. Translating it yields CACGTWAQEGTDKLIF.

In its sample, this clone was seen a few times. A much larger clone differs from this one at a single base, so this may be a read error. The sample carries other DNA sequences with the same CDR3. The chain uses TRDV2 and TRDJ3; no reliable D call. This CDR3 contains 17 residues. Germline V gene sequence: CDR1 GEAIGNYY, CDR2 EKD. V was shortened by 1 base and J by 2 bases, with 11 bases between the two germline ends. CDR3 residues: CACDTVPSPWDTRQMFF. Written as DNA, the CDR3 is TGTGCCTGTGACACTGTACCGAGCCCCTGGGACACCCGACAGATGTTTTTC.

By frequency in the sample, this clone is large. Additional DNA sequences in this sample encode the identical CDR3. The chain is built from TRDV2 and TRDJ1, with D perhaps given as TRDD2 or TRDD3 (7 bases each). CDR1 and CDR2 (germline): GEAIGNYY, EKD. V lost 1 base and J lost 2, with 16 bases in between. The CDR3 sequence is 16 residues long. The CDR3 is CACDTIPTGDTDKLIF. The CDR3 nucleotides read TGTGCCTGTGACACAATTCCTACGGGGGATACCGATAAACTCATCTTT.

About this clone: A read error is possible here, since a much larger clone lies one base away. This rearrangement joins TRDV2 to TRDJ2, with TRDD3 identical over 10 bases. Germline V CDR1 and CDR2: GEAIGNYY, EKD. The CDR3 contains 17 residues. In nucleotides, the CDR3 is TGTGCCTGTGACATACTGGGGGATGGGGCGCTGACAGCACGACTCTTCTTT. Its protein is CACDILGDGALTARLFF.

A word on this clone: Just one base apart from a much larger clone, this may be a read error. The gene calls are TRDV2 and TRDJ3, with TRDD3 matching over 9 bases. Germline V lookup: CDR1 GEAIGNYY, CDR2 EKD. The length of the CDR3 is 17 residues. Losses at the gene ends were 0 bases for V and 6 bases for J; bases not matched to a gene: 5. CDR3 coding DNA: TGTGCCTGTGACACCTGGGGGATAAACGTGGACACCCGACAGATGTTTTTC. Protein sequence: CACDTWGINVDTRQMFF.

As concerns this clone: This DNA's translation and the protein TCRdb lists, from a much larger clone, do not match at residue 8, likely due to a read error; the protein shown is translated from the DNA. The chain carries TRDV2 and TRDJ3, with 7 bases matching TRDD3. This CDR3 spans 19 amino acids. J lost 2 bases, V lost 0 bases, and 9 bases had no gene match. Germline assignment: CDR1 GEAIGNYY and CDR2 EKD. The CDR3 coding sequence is TGTGCCTGTGACACCGGGGGATCCAAGTCCCCCTGGGACACCCGACAGATGTTTTTC. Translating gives CACDTGGSKSPWDTRQMFF.

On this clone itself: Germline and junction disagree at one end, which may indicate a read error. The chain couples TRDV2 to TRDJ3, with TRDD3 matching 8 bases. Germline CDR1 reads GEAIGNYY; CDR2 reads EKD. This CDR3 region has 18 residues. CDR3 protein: CARDTVTGGSRDTRQMFF. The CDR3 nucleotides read TGTGCCCGTGACACCGTTACTGGGGGCTCCCGGGACACCCGACAGATGTTTTTC.

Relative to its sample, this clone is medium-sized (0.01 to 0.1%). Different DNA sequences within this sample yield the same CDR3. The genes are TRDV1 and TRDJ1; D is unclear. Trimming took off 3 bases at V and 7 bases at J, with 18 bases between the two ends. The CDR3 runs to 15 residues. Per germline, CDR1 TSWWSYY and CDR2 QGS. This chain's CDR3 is CALGDPLSHVGKLIF. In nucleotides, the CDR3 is TGTGCTCTTGGGGATCCCCTCTCCCATGTTGGTAAACTCATCTTT.